This T cell receptor beta chain is drawn from a study of T cells in Graves' hyperthyroidism and ophthalmopathy. A word on this clonotype: Its antigen is unidentified.

V lost 0 bases to trimming and J lost 5 bases, with 16 bases between them. CDR1 and CDR2 from the germline V gene are LGHNA and YNFKEQ. The CDR3 is 16 amino acids. Findings and caveats of the study: Model-based prediction identified ophthalmopathy a median 6.5 months prior to its onset. Most clonotypes that expanded in the thyroid above 0.001 also showed up in blood.

It was RNA transcripts that yielded the amplified TCR beta CDR3 regions. TCR CDR3 regions were first amplified by RT-PCR with HTBI primers. One entry per CDR3 protein results from TCRdb running MiXCR on the multiplex PCR reads. The sample shows approximately 430,000 distinct CDR3 sequences, about 14% of them seen only once. The specimen sequenced was blood. This TCR was recovered from a man in his late teens or twenties with Graves' ophthalmopathy. J is TRBJ1-2 and V is TRBV4-2; a weak D match, TRBD1 (5 bases). The CDR3 DNA sequence: TGTGCCAGCAGCCAAGACCCCGACAGCCCGGGGTATGGCTACACCTTC. Residues: CASSQDPDSPGYGYTF.